A selection of T cell receptor beta chains follows, all from one sample in a study of PD-1 blockade in classical Hodgkin lymphoma. Using immunoSEQ multiplex PCR, the repertoire was profiled, and TCRdb retains in-frame clones only, with some absent. The profile shows approximately 2,700 clones, 70% of them singletons. Sequencing used CD8+ T cells from blood, obtained before the fourth cycle of nivolumab. All receptors derive from a human donor with classical Hodgkin lymphoma. CDR3s include the opening cysteine and the closing phenylalanine or tryptophan. A D gene is named only where the DNA matches it firmly. Some rows have no size entry. The others give once, few or many, or a class for an expanded clone.

length: 19
J: TRBJ2-1
size: once
D: -
V: TRBV11-2
CDR3: CASSLGPGEVTSAYNEQFF
DNA: TGTGCCAGCAGCTTAGGGCCAGGGGAGGTTACAAGCGCCTACAATGAGCAGTTCTTC

length: 13
J: TRBJ1-2
size: -
D: -
V: TRBV27
CDR3: CASSLSRRNGYTF
DNA: TGTGCCAGCAGTTTATCACGCAGGAATGGCTACACCTTC

length: 14
J: TRBJ2-7
size: few
D: -
V: TRBV14
CDR3: CASSRQGSSYEQYF
DNA: TGTGCCAGCAGCCGTCAGGGCAGCTCCTACGAGCAGTACTTC

length: 15
J: TRBJ1-4
size: -
D: -
V: TRBV13
CDR3: CASSEGVGTNEKLFF
DNA: TGTGCCAGCAGCGAGGGGGTCGGGACTAATGAAAAACTGTTTTTT

length: 12
J: TRBJ2-3
size: -
D: -
V: TRBV27
CDR3: CASSPLGDTQYF
DNA: TGTGCCAGCAGCCCCCTGGGGGATACGCAGTATTTT

length: 14
J: TRBJ1-1
size: -
D: -
V: TRBV7-2
CDR3: CASSLGLVRTEAFF
DNA: TGTGCCAGCAGCTTAGGGCTAGTAAGGACTGAAGCTTTCTTT

length: 16
J: TRBJ2-7
size: -
D: -
V: TRBV6-6
CDR3: CASRPLGGRAPYEQYF
DNA: TGTGCCAGCAGGCCCCTAGGGGGGAGGGCCCCCTACGAGCAGTACTTC

length: 14
J: TRBJ1-2
size: -
D: -
V: TRBV10-3
CDR3: CAISGGPTEYGYTF
DNA: TGTGCCATCAGTGGCGGGCCCACAGAATATGGCTACACCTTC

length: 16
J: TRBJ1-1
size: few
D: TRBD1
V: TRBV6-9
CDR3: CASSFTGGWGGTEAFF
DNA: TGTGCCAGCAGTTTCACAGGGGGCTGGGGAGGCACTGAAGCTTTCTTT

length: 15
J: TRBJ1-5
size: once
D: -
V: TRBV28
CDR3: CASNTAIYSNQPQHF
DNA: TGTGCCAGCAACACCGCCATCTATAGCAATCAGCCCCAGCATTTT

length: 15
J: TRBJ2-7
size: -
D: TRBD2
V: TRBV7-6
CDR3: CASSQGTSGTYEQYF
DNA: TGTGCCAGCAGCCAGGGGACTAGCGGGACCTACGAGCAGTACTTC

length: 14
J: TRBJ2-1
size: -
D: -
V: TRBV5-6
CDR3: CASSFGQPYVEQFF
DNA: TGTGCCAGCAGCTTCGGTCAGCCATACGTTGAGCAGTTCTTC